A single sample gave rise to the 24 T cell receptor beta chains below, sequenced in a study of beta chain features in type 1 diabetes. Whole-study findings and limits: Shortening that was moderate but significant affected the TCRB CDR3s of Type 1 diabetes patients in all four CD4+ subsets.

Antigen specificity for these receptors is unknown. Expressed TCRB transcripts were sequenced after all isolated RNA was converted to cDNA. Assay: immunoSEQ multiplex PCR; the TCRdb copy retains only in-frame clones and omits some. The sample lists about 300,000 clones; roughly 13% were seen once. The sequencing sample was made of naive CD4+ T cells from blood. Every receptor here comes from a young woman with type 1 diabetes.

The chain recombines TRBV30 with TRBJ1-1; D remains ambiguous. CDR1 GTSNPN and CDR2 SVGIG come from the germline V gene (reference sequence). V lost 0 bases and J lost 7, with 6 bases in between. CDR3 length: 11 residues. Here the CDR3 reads CAWSVSGEAFF. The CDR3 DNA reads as TGTGCCTGGAGTGTTTCGGGTGAAGCTTTCTTT.

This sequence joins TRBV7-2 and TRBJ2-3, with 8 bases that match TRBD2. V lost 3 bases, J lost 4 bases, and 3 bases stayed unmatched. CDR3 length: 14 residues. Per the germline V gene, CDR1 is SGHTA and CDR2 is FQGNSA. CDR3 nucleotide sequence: TGTGCCAGCAGCTTTAGCGGGAACCCAGATACGCAGTATTTT. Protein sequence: CASSFSGNPDTQYF.

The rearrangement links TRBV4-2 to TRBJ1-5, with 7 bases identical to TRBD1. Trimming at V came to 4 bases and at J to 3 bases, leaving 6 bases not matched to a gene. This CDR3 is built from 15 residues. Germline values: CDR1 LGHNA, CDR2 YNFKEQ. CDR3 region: CASSRGTGANQPQHF. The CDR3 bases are TGTGCCAGCAGCCGAGGAACAGGGGCCAATCAGCCCCAGCATTTT.

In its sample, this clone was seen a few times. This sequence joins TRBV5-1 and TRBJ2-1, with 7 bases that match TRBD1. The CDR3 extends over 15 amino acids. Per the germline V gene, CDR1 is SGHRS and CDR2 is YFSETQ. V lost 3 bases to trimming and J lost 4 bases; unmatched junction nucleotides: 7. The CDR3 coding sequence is TGCGCCAGCAGCTCATACCGGGACAGTTACAATGAGCAGTTCTTC. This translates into CASSSYRDSYNEQFF.

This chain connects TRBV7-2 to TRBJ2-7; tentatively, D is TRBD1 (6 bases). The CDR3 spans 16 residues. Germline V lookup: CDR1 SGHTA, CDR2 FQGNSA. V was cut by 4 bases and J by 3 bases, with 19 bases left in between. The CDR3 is CASSSEGTPGHYEQYF. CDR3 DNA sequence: TGTGCCAGCAGCTCCGAGGGGACACCCGGACACTACGAGCAGTACTTC. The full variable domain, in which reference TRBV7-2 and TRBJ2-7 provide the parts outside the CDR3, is GAGVSQSPSNKVTEKGKDVELRCDPISGHTALYWYRQSLGQGLEFLIYFQGNSAPDKSGLPSDRFSAERTGGSVSTLTIQRTQQEDSAVYLCASSSEGTPGHYEQYFGPGTRLTVT.

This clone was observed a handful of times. The CDR3 is CSVTPRLTTYGYTF. Written as DNA, the CDR3 is TGCAGCGTTACCCCTAGGCTTACTACCTATGGCTACACCTTC. The chain carries TRBV29-1 and TRBJ1-2, with unresolved D. CDR3 size: 14 residues. Germline values: CDR1 SQVTM, CDR2 ANQGSEA. Trimming removed 5 bases at V and 4 bases at J, with 17 bases between.

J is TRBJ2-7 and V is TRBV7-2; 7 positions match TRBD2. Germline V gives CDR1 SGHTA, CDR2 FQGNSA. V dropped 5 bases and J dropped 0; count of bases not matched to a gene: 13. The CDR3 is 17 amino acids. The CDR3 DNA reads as TGTGCCAGCAGCCCCGAGGTGGGGCGGGAGCCCTCCTACGAGCAGTACTTC. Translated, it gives CASSPEVGREPSYEQYF.

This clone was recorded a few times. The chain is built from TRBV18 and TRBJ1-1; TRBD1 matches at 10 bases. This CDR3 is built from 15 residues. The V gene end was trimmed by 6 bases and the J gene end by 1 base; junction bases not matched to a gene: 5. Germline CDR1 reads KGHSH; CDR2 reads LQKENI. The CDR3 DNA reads TGTGCCAGCTCTAGGGACAGGGGTGGGAACACTGAAGCTTTCTTT. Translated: CASSRDRGGNTEAFF. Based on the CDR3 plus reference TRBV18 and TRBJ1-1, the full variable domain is NAGVMQNPRHLVRRRGQEARLRCSPMKGHSHVYWYRQLPEEGLKFMVYLQKENIIDESGMPKERFSAEFPKEGPSILRIQQVVRGDSAAYFCASSRDRGGNTEAFFGQGTRLTVV.

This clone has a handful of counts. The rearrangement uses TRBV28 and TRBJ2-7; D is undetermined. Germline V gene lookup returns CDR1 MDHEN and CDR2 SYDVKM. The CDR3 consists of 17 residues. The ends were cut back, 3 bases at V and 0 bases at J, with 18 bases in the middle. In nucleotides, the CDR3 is TGTGCCAGCAGTTTGAGCGTCGTCCAACCGAGCTCCTACGAGCAGTACGTC. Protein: CASSLSVVQPSSYEQYV.

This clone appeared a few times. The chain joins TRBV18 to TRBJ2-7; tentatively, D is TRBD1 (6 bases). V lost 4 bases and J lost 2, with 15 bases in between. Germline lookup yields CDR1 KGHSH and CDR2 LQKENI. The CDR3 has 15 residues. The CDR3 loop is CASSRTAYPPYEQYF. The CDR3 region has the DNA TGTGCCAGCTCACGGACAGCATACCCTCCCTACGAGCAGTACTTC.

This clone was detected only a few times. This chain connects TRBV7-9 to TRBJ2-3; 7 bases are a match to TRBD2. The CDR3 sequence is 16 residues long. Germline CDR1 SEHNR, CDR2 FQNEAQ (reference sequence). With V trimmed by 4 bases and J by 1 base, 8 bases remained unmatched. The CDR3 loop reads CASSSPGGRRTDTQYF. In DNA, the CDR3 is TGTGCCAGCAGCTCCCCTGGCGGGAGACGCACAGATACGCAGTATTTT.

The chain's CDR3 is CASSSLSGRAADTQYF. The DNA for the CDR3 is TGTGCCAGCAGCTCACTAAGCGGGAGGGCGGCAGATACGCAGTATTTT. V and J are TRBV7-3 and TRBJ2-3, with 10 bases aligning to TRBD2. Germline values: CDR1 SGHTA, CDR2 FQGTGA. CDR3 length: 16 amino acids. Trimming took 4 bases from V and 4 from J; bases not matched to a gene: 8.

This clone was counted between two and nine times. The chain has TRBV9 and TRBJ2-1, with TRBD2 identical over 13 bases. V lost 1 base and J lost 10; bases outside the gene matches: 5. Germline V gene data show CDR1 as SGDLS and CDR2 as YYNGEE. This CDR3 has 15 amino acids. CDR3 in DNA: TGTGCCAGCAGCGTAAGGACTAGCGGGAGCGGAGAGCAGTTCTTC. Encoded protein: CASSVRTSGSGEQFF.

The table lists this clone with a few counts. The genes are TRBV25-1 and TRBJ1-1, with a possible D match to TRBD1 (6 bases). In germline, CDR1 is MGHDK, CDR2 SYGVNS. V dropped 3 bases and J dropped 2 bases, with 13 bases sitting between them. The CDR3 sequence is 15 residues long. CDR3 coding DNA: TGTGCCAGCAGTGAGCTAACACAGGGTAACACTGAAGCTTTCTTT. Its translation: CASSELTQGNTEAFF.

CDR3 DNA sequence: TGTGCCAGTAGTAGGCAAAGACAGGGGGCCGATGAGCAGTTCTTC. Its protein is CASSRQRQGADEQFF. The rearrangement uses TRBV19 and TRBJ2-1; the match to TRBD1 covers 10 bases. The trim removed 4 bases at V and 8 bases at J, leaving 8 bases unmatched. This CDR3 has 15 amino acids. Germline-derived CDR1 and CDR2 are LNHDA and SQIVND (reference sequence).

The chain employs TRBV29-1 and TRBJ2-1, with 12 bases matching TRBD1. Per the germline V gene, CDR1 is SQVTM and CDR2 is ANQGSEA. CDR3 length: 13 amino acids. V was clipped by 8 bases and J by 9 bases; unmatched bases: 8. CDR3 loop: CSPLGQGAGEQFF. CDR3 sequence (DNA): TGCAGCCCCCTGGGACAGGGGGCTGGTGAGCAGTTCTTC.

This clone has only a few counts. Here the CDR3 DNA reads TGTGCCAGCAGCTTAGCTCGGGGAGCGGGAGGGGCCCCTTACTACAATGAGCAGTTCTTC. Its protein is CASSLARGAGGAPYYNEQFF. V and J are TRBV7-2 and TRBJ2-1; 10 bases line up with TRBD2. Germline-derived CDR1 and CDR2 are SGHTA and FQGNSA. CDR3 size: 20 residues. The ends lost 0 bases at V and 3 bases at J; junction bases unmatched: 14.

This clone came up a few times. The CDR3 is CASSAHPSGLTDTQYF. The CDR3 bases are TGTGCCAGCAGTGCCCACCCTAGCGGGCTCACAGATACGCAGTATTTT. The V gene is TRBV6-1, the J gene TRBJ2-3; 8 bases map to TRBD2. V shed 4 bases and J 2 bases; nucleotides not matched to a gene: 8. This CDR3 has 16 amino acids. Germline V CDR1 and CDR2: MNHNS, SASEGT.

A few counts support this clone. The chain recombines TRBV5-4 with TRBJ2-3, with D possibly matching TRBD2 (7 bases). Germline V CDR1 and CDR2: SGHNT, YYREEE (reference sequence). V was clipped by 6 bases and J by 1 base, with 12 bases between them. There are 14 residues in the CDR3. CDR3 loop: CASNEGGRTDTQYF. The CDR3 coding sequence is TGTGCCAGCAACGAGGGGGGGCGCACAGATACGCAGTATTTT.

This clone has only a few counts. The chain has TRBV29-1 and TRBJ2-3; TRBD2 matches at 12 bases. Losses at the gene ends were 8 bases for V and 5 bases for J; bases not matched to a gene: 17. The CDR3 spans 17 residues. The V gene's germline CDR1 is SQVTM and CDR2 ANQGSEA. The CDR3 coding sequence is TGCAGCTCGAAAGGGGGTCTAGCGGGAGGGCCGGGAGATACGCAGTATTTT. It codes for CSSKGGLAGGPGDTQYF.

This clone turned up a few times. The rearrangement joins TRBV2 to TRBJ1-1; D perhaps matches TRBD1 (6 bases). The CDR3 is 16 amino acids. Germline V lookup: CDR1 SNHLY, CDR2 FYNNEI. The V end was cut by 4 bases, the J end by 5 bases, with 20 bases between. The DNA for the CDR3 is TGTGCCAGCAGTGGCAACCTCAAGGAGGGGGGGACTGAAGCTTTCTTT. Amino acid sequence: CASSGNLKEGGTEAFF.

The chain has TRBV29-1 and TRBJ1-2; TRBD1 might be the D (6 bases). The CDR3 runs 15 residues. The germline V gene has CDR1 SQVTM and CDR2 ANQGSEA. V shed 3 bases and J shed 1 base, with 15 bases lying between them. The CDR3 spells CSVEARGDRNYGYTF. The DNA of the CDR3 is TGCAGCGTTGAGGCCAGGGGAGATCGTAACTATGGCTACACCTTC.

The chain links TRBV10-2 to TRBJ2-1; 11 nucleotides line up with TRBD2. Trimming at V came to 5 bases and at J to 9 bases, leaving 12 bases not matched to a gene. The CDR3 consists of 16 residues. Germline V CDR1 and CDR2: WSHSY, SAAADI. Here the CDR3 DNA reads TGCGCCAGCAGTCCTGTCACTAGCGGGAGAGTGGGTGAGCAGTTCTTC. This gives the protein CASSPVTSGRVGEQFF.

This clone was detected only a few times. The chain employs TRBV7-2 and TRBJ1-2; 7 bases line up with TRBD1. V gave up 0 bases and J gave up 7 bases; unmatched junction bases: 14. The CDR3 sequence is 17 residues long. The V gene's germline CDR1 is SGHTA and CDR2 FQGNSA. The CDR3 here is CASSLAPGQPYYVGYTF. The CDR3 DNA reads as TGTGCCAGCAGCTTAGCCCCGGGACAGCCCTACTACGTTGGCTACACCTTC.